Presented here are 22 T cell receptor beta chains from one specimen sequenced in a study of identifying expanded T cells in peripheral blood. Measured with immunoSEQ multiplex PCR; TCRdb has only the in-frame clones, and not every one. This repertoire shows 100,000 to 150,000 clones, more than 80% found once; its top ten account for approximately 3%. Sequencing was carried out using blood. The receptors come from a person between 18 and 75 years old in good health.

V gene TRBV10-2 combines with J gene TRBJ1-2; perhaps TRBD1 as D (6 bases). Trimming pared 5 bases from V and 7 bases from J, leaving 8 bases between. The CDR3 is 11 amino acids. Germline CDR1 reads WSHSY; CDR2 reads SAAADI. The CDR3 is CASSQGFGYTF. The DNA for the CDR3 is TGCGCCAGCAGTCAGGGGTTTGGCTACACCTTC.

The chain recombines TRBV18 with TRBJ1-2, with TRBD1 as a possible D gene (6 bases). V was cut by 6 bases and J by 10 bases, with 21 bases left in between. CDR1 KGHSH and CDR2 LQKENI come from the germline V gene. The CDR3 sequence is 14 residues long. CDR3 bases: TGTGCCAGCTCCGAACAGGGTTCCTTACCGGACTACACCTTC. It yields the protein CASSEQGSLPDYTF.

V usage is TRBV7-9 and J usage is TRBJ2-2; D could derive from TRBD1 or TRBD2 (5 bases each). There are 17 residues in the CDR3. Trimming shortened V by 4 bases and J by 4 bases, and 19 bases separated the two germline ends. Germline CDR1 SEHNR, CDR2 FQNEAQ (reference sequence). The CDR3 coding sequence is TGTGCCAGCAGCTCAAGTCCCGGGGCCGCAAGCACCGGGGAGCTGTTTTTT. Translation gives CASSSSPGAASTGELFF.

The chain joins TRBV7-2 to TRBJ1-6; possibly TRBD1 for D (6 bases). This CDR3 contains 14 residues. The V gene lost 2 bases and the J gene lost 5 bases, with 7 bases spanning the gap. Germline V gives CDR1 SGHTA, CDR2 FQGNSA. The CDR3 DNA is TGTGCCAGCAGCTTAAACAGGGATAATTCACCCCTCCACTTT. As protein: CASSLNRDNSPLHF.

CDR3 in DNA: TGTGCCAGCACGGTCGGGATTGAGCAGTTCTTC. Translation: CASTVGIEQFF. V is TRBV6-5 and J is TRBJ2-1; tentatively, D is TRBD2 (5 bases). Looked up from germline, CDR1 is MNHEY and CDR2 is SVGAGI. The CDR3 is made up of 11 amino acids. The V and J ends lost 7 bases and 9 bases respectively, with 10 bases between them.

The chain is built from TRBV4-3 and TRBJ2-3; D not resolved. This CDR3 comprises 13 residues. V dropped 0 bases and J dropped 4 bases, with 5 bases sitting between them. Germline CDR1 LGHNA, CDR2 YSLEER. CDR3 nucleotide sequence: TGCGCCAGCAGCCAAGATCTGGCAGATACGCAGTATTTT. This encodes CASSQDLADTQYF.

The chain uses TRBV9 and TRBJ2-1; 12 nucleotides agree with TRBD1. Germline-derived CDR1 and CDR2 are SGDLS and YYNGEE. V dropped 4 bases and J dropped 8; count of bases not matched to a gene: 10. The CDR3 consists of 16 residues. As DNA, the CDR3 is TGTGCCAGCAGCCCTCGGGACAGGGGGCGCATGGATGAGCAGTTCTTC. Translated: CASSPRDRGRMDEQFF.

V gene TRBV7-7 combines with J gene TRBJ1-5; no definite D call. The CDR3 covers 13 residues. Per the germline V gene, CDR1 is SSHAT and CDR2 is FNYEAQ (reference sequence). Between the trimmed V and J ends, which lost 1 base and 4 bases, there was a span of 5 bases. This CDR3 is CASSLEQNQPQHF. DNA of the CDR3: TGTGCCAGCAGCTTAGAACAGAATCAGCCCCAGCATTTT.

V gene TRBV19 combines with J gene TRBJ1-2; D is uncertain. The CDR3 is 12 amino acids. Between the trimmed V and J ends, which lost 5 bases and 4 bases, there was a span of 8 bases. CDR1 is LNHDA and CDR2 is SQIVND in the germline V gene (reference sequence). CDR3 amino acids: CASSALSYGYTF. CDR3 nucleotide sequence: TGTGCCAGTAGTGCACTTAGCTATGGCTACACCTTC.

CDR3 coding DNA: TGCAGTGCTAAAGGTGGGACCGAGCAGTACTTC. Translated, it gives CSAKGGTEQYF. The J gene is TRBJ2-7, the V gene TRBV20-1; the D call may be TRBD1 or TRBD2 (5 bases each). Germline CDR1 and CDR2: DFQATT and SNEGSKA (reference sequence). The V gene lost 4 bases and the J gene lost 6 bases, with 10 bases spanning the gap. The CDR3 length is 11 residues.

CDR3 in amino acids: CASSSNFETAPYSNQPQHF. The CDR3 nucleotides are TGTGCCAGCAGCTCCAATTTCGAGACGGCCCCATATAGCAATCAGCCCCAGCATTTT. The rearrangement links TRBV11-3 to TRBJ1-5; D is uncertain. CDR3 length: 19 residues. Germline V gives CDR1 SGHNT, CDR2 YENEEA. Deletions cut 4 bases from V and 0 bases from J, with 22 bases between.

The genes are TRBV25-1 and TRBJ1-1; weak D call: TRBD1 (5 bases). With 10 bases removed from V and 2 bases from J, the gap between germline ends came to 14 bases. Germline V gene data show CDR1 as MGHDK and CDR2 as SYGVNS. There are 13 residues in the CDR3. CDR3 in DNA: TGTGCCACCAAGAGGCAGGGTAACACTGAAGCTTTCTTT. Amino acid sequence: CATKRQGNTEAFF.

V gene TRBV5-4 combines with J gene TRBJ2-1; TRBD2 agrees at 12 bases. The germline V gene has CDR1 SGHNT and CDR2 YYREEE (reference sequence). CDR3 length: 17 residues. J was trimmed by 1 base and V by 0 bases; bases with no gene match: 2. The CDR3 spells CASSLGGLAGSYNEQFF. CDR3 sequence (DNA): TGTGCCAGCAGCTTGGGGGGACTAGCGGGTTCCTACAATGAGCAGTTCTTC.

J is TRBJ1-1 and V is TRBV18; D is unresolved. This CDR3 is 13 amino acids long. V was cut by 2 bases and J by 8 bases, with 12 bases left in between. Per germline, CDR1 KGHSH and CDR2 LQKENI. The CDR3 spells CASSPGEGAEAFF. The CDR3, as DNA: TGTGCCAGCTCACCAGGGGAAGGCGCCGAAGCTTTCTTT.

The rearrangement joins TRBV5-1 to TRBJ1-2, with D uncertain. The germline gives CDR1 SGHRS, CDR2 YFSETQ. Trimming pared 0 bases from V and 8 bases from J, leaving 14 bases between. The CDR3 runs to 14 residues. CDR3: CASSLATADGGYTF. The DNA of the CDR3 is TGCGCCAGCAGCTTGGCCACGGCTGACGGCGGCTACACCTTC.

The chain uses TRBV19 and TRBJ2-1, with D perhaps TRBD1 (5 bases). Germline V lookup: CDR1 LNHDA, CDR2 SQIVND (reference sequence). Trimming removed 4 bases at V and 0 bases at J, with 16 bases between. This CDR3 contains 17 residues. The CDR3 spells CASSTPQVPSSYNEQFF. CDR3 coding DNA: TGTGCCAGTAGTACACCACAGGTTCCGAGCTCCTACAATGAGCAGTTCTTC.

DNA of the CDR3: TGTGCCAGCAGCCACCAGAGGACAGGGGATATCCAGTACTTC. It is translated as CASSHQRTGDIQYF. This chain joins TRBV11-3 and TRBJ2-4; 9 nucleotides line up with TRBD1. V trimming: 5 bases; J trimming: 13 bases; junction bases outside the gene matches: 12. The CDR3 has 14 residues. Germline V gives CDR1 SGHNT, CDR2 YENEEA.

This chain uses TRBV18 with TRBJ1-6; no firm D call. Deletions cut 2 bases from V and 8 bases from J, with 13 bases between. Germline CDR1 KGHSH, CDR2 LQKENI. There are 15 residues in the CDR3. CDR3 bases: TGTGCCAGCTCACCAGGGGAGACGGTTTATTCACCCCTCCACTTT. Amino acids: CASSPGETVYSPLHF.

This chain uses TRBV5-1 with TRBJ1-2, with D possibly matching TRBD1 (5 bases). The V end was cut by 0 bases, the J end by 8 bases, with 14 bases between. The CDR3 contains 14 residues. Germline V gene lookup returns CDR1 SGHRS and CDR2 YFSETQ. For the CDR3, the DNA is TGCGCCAGCAGCTTGGAAGGGGTGGGGGAAGGCTACACCTTC. Protein: CASSLEGVGEGYTF.

V and J are TRBV5-4 and TRBJ2-3; no clear D. The length of the CDR3 is 16 residues. CDR1 is SGHNT, CDR2 YYREEE, per germline (reference sequence). Trimming shortened V by 4 bases and J by 0 bases, and 15 bases separated the two germline ends. The CDR3 nucleotides are TGTGCCAGCAGCCGAGCCGCAGATACTAGCACAGATACGCAGTATTTT. This codes for CASSRAADTSTDTQYF.

The CDR3 DNA reads TGTGCCAGCAGCGGCCTACCCGCGAACAGCCCCTCTGGGGCCAACGTCCTGACTTTC. Its translation is CASSGLPANSPSGANVLTF. The chain recombines TRBV7-6 with TRBJ2-6; D is unclear. This CDR3 spans 19 amino acids. Trimming removed 5 bases at V and 0 bases at J, with 20 bases between. Per germline, CDR1 SGHVS and CDR2 FNYEAQ.

This chain uses TRBV2 with TRBJ2-3; 7 nucleotides agree with TRBD1. V shed 5 bases, J shed 1 base, and the junction held 9 bases outside the gene matches. Germline lookup yields CDR1 SNHLY and CDR2 FYNNEI. The CDR3 runs 16 residues. The CDR3 region is CASSPYTGARTDTQYF. Written as DNA, the CDR3 is TGTGCCAGCAGTCCTTATACAGGGGCCCGCACAGATACGCAGTATTTT.